This T cell receptor (beta chain) is from a study of early T cells in non-severe SARS-CoV-2 infection. This clonotype was seen only a few times. Its specificity is unknown. TCRdb reprocessed the 5' RACE reads via MiXCR and lists one record per CDR3 protein. This sample has 87,000 or so distinct CDR3 sequences, with 10% to 15% found just once. Notes on the study in general: VDJdb matching skewed toward anti-spike CD8 responses, missing private and CD4 specificities.

The V and J ends lost 3 bases and 6 bases, in that order; junction bases with no gene match: 12. This CDR3 contains 18 residues. Germline V gives CDR1 KGHDR, CDR2 SFDVKD. J is TRBJ2-3 and V is TRBV24-1; 12 bases are shared with TRBD2. The origin of this receptor is an adult who was a healthcare worker with PCR-confirmed SARS-CoV-2 infection or an uninfected control (not recorded which). Material for sequencing was whole blood. The chain's CDR3 is CATSDRREASGRADTQYF. CDR3 nucleotides: TGTGCCACCAGTGATCGGAGGGAAGCTAGCGGGAGGGCTGATACGCAGTATTTT.